This T cell receptor (beta chain) was sequenced in a study of T-cell reconstitution after alpha-beta-depleted transplantation in children (dated by TCRdb to about 2016). Context from the whole study: Using TCR repertoire profiling, the study followed T-cell immune reconstitution in a quantitative way in children after TCRalphabeta/CD19-depleted allogeneic hematopoietic cell transplantation.

This clonotype was counted between two and nine times. It lacks a known antigen. Within one base of it there is no much larger clone, and no base qualities were kept. The CDR3 measures 16 amino acids from cysteine to phenylalanine. Only the CDR3 DNA is retained, 48 bases long and in frame from the first base. The junction shows trimming of 2 bases on V and 0 bases on J, plus 14 bases between the germline ends. From the germline V gene, CDR1 is SGHVS and CDR2 is FQNEAQ. Libraries came from PCR. The sequencer was an Illumina HiSeq 2500. TCR libraries were prepared with molecular barcoding, using unique molecular identifiers to normalize TCRbeta repertoire quantification. TCRdb trimmed the raw reads at Q25, called clones with MiXCR and kept productive beta chains. Each CDR3 protein appears once, grouped with its most common genes and DNA. The table for this sample lists around 78,000 distinct CDR3 sequences; about 7% of them were counted only once. The ten biggest clones cover 2% to 3% of the sample.

Source: PBMCs from the stem cell graft donor, taken from the stem cell graft. This chain joins TRBV7-8 to TRBJ2-7; the D segment cannot be called with confidence. This clonotype was sampled from a human donor who donated a stem cell graft to a child with acute lymphoblastic leukemia. The nucleotide sequence reads TGTGCCAGCAGCTTAATTCTCGACTCAAGCTCCTACGAGCAGTACTTC. Translated, this gives CASSLILDSSSYEQYF.